One sample yielded the 29 T cell receptor beta chains listed below, sequenced in a study of cytomegalovirus exposure and HLA in healthy donors. PCR was performed using 60 Vbeta and 13 Jbeta primers. Only in-frame clones appear in the TCRdb table, and some are missing; sequencing was by immunoSEQ multiplex PCR. The table shows roughly 100,000 clones, with roughly 15% occurring only once. The sequenced material came from PBMCs. The receptors were sampled from a female donor in good health and CMV-seronegative.

This sequence joins TRBV5-1 and TRBJ2-5; D is possibly TRBD2 (6 bases). From germline, CDR1 is SGHRS and CDR2 YFSETQ. Trimming cost V 5 bases and J 2 bases, with 16 bases left between them. CDR3 size: 15 residues. CDR3 loop: CASSPPGGVQETQYF. In DNA form, the CDR3 reads TGCGCCAGCAGTCCTCCTGGAGGGGTACAAGAGACCCAGTACTTC.

This sequence joins TRBV7-9 and TRBJ1-1; 7 bases map to TRBD1. CDR3 length: 16 residues. V dropped 5 bases and J dropped 0; count of bases not matched to a gene: 9. Germline V gene sequence: CDR1 SEHNR, CDR2 FQNEAQ (reference sequence). CDR3 in DNA: TGTGCCAGCAGCCCACAGGGGTGGGGCATGAACACTGAAGCTTTCTTT. This gives the protein CASSPQGWGMNTEAFF. The full variable domain, rest sourced from reference TRBV7-9 and TRBJ1-1, is DTGVSQNPRHKITKRGQNVTFRCDPISEHNRLYWYRQTLGQGPEFLTYFQNEAQLEKSRLLSDRFSAERPKGSFSTLEIQRTEQGDSAMYLCASSPQGWGMNTEAFFGQGTRLTVV.

For this clone: Other DNA sequences from this sample encode an identical CDR3 as well. J is TRBJ2-7 and V is TRBV7-9; D is unclear. V lost 0 bases to trimming and J lost 4 bases, with 4 bases between them. CDR1 is SEHNR, CDR2 FQNEAQ, per germline (reference sequence). The length of the CDR3 is 12 residues. DNA for the CDR3: TGTGCCAGCAGCTTAGCTCAATACGAGCAGTACTTC. It specifies CASSLAQYEQYF.

The chain joins TRBV2 to TRBJ1-5; 7 nucleotides line up with TRBD1. This CDR3 region has 15 residues. J gave up 3 bases and V 3 bases, and 5 bases lay outside the gene matches. Germline V gene lookup returns CDR1 SNHLY and CDR2 FYNNEI. CDR3 sequence reads: CASSEDGTVNQPQHF. The CDR3, as DNA: TGTGCCAGCAGTGAGGATGGGACAGTCAATCAGCCCCAGCATTTT.

This clone has a handful of counts. The CDR3 region is CASSSGQGREYF. In nucleotides, the CDR3 is TGTGCCAGCAGCTCAGGACAGGGACGAGAGTATTTT. The J gene is TRBJ2-3, the V gene TRBV7-8; 8 positions match TRBD1. CDR3 length equals 12 residues. Germline values: CDR1 SGHVS, CDR2 FQNEAQ. J lost 13 bases, V lost 4 bases, and 7 bases had no gene match.

This clone has just a few counts. The chain couples TRBV19 to TRBJ2-1; 10 nucleotides agree with TRBD2. V lost 1 base and J lost 6; bases outside the gene matches: 3. The germline gives CDR1 LNHDA, CDR2 SQIVND (reference sequence). CDR3 size: 15 residues. In DNA form, the CDR3 reads TGTGCCAGTAGTATAGCTAGCGGGAGAGGCAATGAGCAGTTCTTC. Translated: CASSIASGRGNEQFF.

This sequence joins TRBV28 and TRBJ1-2; 7 bases match TRBD1. Trimming cost V 3 bases and J 7 bases; bases outside gene matches: 8. Germline CDR1 and CDR2: MDHEN and SYDVKM. The CDR3 sequence is 14 residues long. The CDR3 sequence is CASSFETGISGYTF. In DNA, the CDR3 is TGTGCCAGCAGTTTTGAGACAGGGATAAGTGGCTACACCTTC.

The chain is built from TRBV9 and TRBJ2-1; TRBD1 aligns across 7 bases. V trimming: 3 bases; J trimming: 9 bases; junction bases outside the gene matches: 0. This CDR3 comprises 11 residues. Germline loops: CDR1 SGDLS, CDR2 YYNGEE. CDR3: CASSAGGEQFF. In nucleotides, the CDR3 is TGTGCCAGCAGCGCAGGGGGTGAGCAGTTCTTC.

This clone was counted a few times. The V call is TRBV7-2, the J call TRBJ2-7; TRBD2 matches at 12 bases. Per the germline V gene, CDR1 is SGHTA and CDR2 is FQGNSA. After removal of 3 bases from V and 3 bases from J, the junction contained 6 bases not matched to a gene. The CDR3 sequence is 16 residues long. CDR3 nucleotide sequence: TGTGCCAGCAGCTTCGGACTAGCGGGGAGTTTCTACGAGCAGTACTTC. The encoded protein is CASSFGLAGSFYEQYF.

There are a few counts of this clone. This same CDR3 is encoded by further DNA sequences in the sample. The V call is TRBV5-1, the J call TRBJ2-5, with 13 bases fitting TRBD2. The CDR3 covers 16 residues. CDR1 is SGHRS, CDR2 YFSETQ, per germline. Germline trimming cut 0 bases from V and 2 bases from J; bases unmatched to any gene: 1. CDR3 sequence (DNA): TGCGCCAGCAGCTTGGCGACTAGCGGGAGGCAAGAGACCCAGTACTTC. Its protein is CASSLATSGRQETQYF.

The rearrangement joins TRBV6-5 to TRBJ1-1; no clear D gene. The germline gives CDR1 MNHEY, CDR2 SVGAGI. V lost 2 bases to trimming and J lost 5 bases, with 12 bases between them. The CDR3 runs to 14 residues. CDR3 loop: CASSYGDPGTEAFF. The DNA of the CDR3 is TGTGCCAGCAGTTACGGGGATCCGGGGACTGAAGCTTTCTTT.

The chain carries TRBV6-1 and TRBJ2-3, with a possible D match to TRBD2 (5 bases). Germline V gene lookup returns CDR1 MNHNS and CDR2 SASEGT. V shed 0 bases and J shed 1 base, with 14 bases lying between them. The CDR3 has 17 amino acids. CDR3 nucleotide sequence: TGTGCCAGCAGTGAAGCCTCCGGGGTGCGTGGCACAGATACGCAGTATTTT. It is translated as CASSEASGVRGTDTQYF.

The DNA of the CDR3 is TGCGCCAGCAGTCCCGGGACAGGGGACGTACAGCCCCAGCATTTT. It yields the protein CASSPGTGDVQPQHF. This chain connects TRBV4-1 to TRBJ1-5; TRBD1 aligns across 10 bases. Per germline, CDR1 MGHRA and CDR2 YSYEKL. The ends lost 6 bases at V and 7 bases at J; junction bases unmatched: 9. This CDR3 has 15 amino acids.

The V call is TRBV7-2, the J call TRBJ2-4; D ambiguous. CDR3 length equals 11 residues. The V end was cut by 3 bases, the J end by 8 bases, with 5 bases between. Looked up from germline, CDR1 is SGHTA and CDR2 is FQGNSA. The CDR3 bases are TGTGCCAGCAGCTTTTCGGACATTCAGTACTTC. Residues: CASSFSDIQYF. Complete variable domain (other parts from reference TRBV7-2 and TRBJ2-4): GAGVSQSPSNKVTEKGKDVELRCDPISGHTALYWYRQSLGQGLEFLIYFQGNSAPDKSGLPSDRFSAERTGGSVSTLTIQRTQQEDSAVYLCASSFSDIQYFGAGTRLSVL.

This clone came up a few times. V gene TRBV29-1 combines with J gene TRBJ1-2; possible D gene TRBD1, 6 bases. This CDR3 has 13 residues. Germline CDR1 and CDR2: SQVTM and ANQGSEA. With 6 bases removed from V and 4 bases from J, the gap between germline ends came to 15 bases. Here the CDR3 reads CSVGRTDPYGYTF. The CDR3 DNA reads as TGCAGCGTAGGAAGGACAGACCCCTATGGCTACACCTTC.

This chain connects TRBV30 to TRBJ2-7, with D perhaps TRBD2 (6 bases). Trimming cost V 2 bases and J 4 bases, with 18 bases left between them. Germline CDR1 is GTSNPN and CDR2 is SVGIG (reference sequence). The CDR3 covers 15 residues. CDR3 in amino acids: CAWSSAAGRLYEQYF. The DNA of the CDR3 is TGTGCCTGGAGTTCGGCGGCAGGGAGGCTATACGAGCAGTACTTC.

This clone was observed a handful of times. CDR3 residues: CASRRQGHTEAFF. The CDR3 coding sequence is TGTGCCAGCAGACGACAGGGACACACTGAAGCTTTCTTT. The V and J genes are TRBV11-2 and TRBJ1-1; the match to TRBD1 covers 7 bases. Germline V CDR1 and CDR2: SGHAT, FQNNGV. V shed 6 bases and J 3 bases; nucleotides not matched to a gene: 4. This CDR3 has 13 residues.

This clone was detected only a few times. This chain uses TRBV7-9 with TRBJ2-7; TRBD2 aligns across 7 bases. Germline V gene sequence: CDR1 SEHNR, CDR2 FQNEAQ (reference sequence). With 6 bases clipped from V and 2 bases from J, the junction kept 16 bases outside the gene matches. This CDR3 is 17 amino acids long. The CDR3 DNA is TGTGCCAGCAGTCCCTACCCTGTGAACGGGAGGCCCTACGAGCAGTACTTC. Amino acids: CASSPYPVNGRPYEQYF.

The table lists this clone with a few counts. The CDR3 is CASSKEANTEAFF. Written as DNA, the CDR3 is TGTGCCAGCTCAAAGGAGGCTAACACTGAAGCTTTCTTT. V usage is TRBV18 and J usage is TRBJ1-1, with D unresolved. The CDR3 extends over 13 amino acids. Per the germline V gene, CDR1 is KGHSH and CDR2 is LQKENI. Trimming left V 5 bases short and J 2 bases short, with 9 bases between.

The genes are TRBV7-2 and TRBJ2-5, with 10 bases fitting TRBD2. V lost 5 bases, J lost 5 bases, and 8 bases stayed unmatched. This CDR3 is 15 amino acids long. Germline assignment: CDR1 SGHTA and CDR2 FQGNSA. Here the CDR3 reads CASSRTGLATETQYF. The CDR3 bases are TGTGCCAGCAGCCGAACGGGACTAGCGACGGAGACCCAGTACTTC.

This clone was counted a few times. The chain uses TRBV7-2 and TRBJ1-4; perhaps TRBD1 as D (5 bases). V was pared by 5 bases and J by 4 bases, with 14 bases between. Looked up from germline, CDR1 is SGHTA and CDR2 is FQGNSA. The CDR3 sequence is 15 residues long. The CDR3: CASSPHQGFNEKLFF. In DNA, the CDR3 is TGTGCCAGCAGCCCCCATCAGGGATTTAATGAAAAACTGTTTTTT.

The V and J genes are TRBV27 and TRBJ2-5; TRBD1 aligns across 8 bases. The J segment lost 5 bases and the V segment lost 5 bases, leaving 13 bases of the junction unmatched. The CDR3 has 16 amino acids. Per the germline V gene, CDR1 is MNHEY and CDR2 is SMNVEV (reference sequence). The CDR3 DNA reads as TGTGCCAGCAGTGAACCAGGGGGCAAGTTTGGGGAGACCCAGTACTTC. Residues: CASSEPGGKFGETQYF.

The CDR3 coding sequence is TGCAGCGTTGTCCCCCTAGAAGAGACCCAGTACTTC. As protein: CSVVPLEETQYF. This rearrangement joins TRBV29-1 to TRBJ2-5, with D unresolved. V dropped 4 bases and J dropped 3 bases, with 9 bases sitting between them. Germline V gene data show CDR1 as SQVTM and CDR2 as ANQGSEA. The CDR3 is 12 residues long.

This clone has a handful of counts. This chain links TRBV5-6 with TRBJ2-7; 9 bases line up with TRBD2. This CDR3 is built from 14 residues. The V gene's germline CDR1 is SGHDT and CDR2 YYEEEE. V lost 3 bases, J lost 6 bases, and 7 bases stayed unmatched. Here the CDR3 reads CASSSKTSGTEQYF. The DNA for the CDR3 is TGTGCCAGCAGCTCCAAGACTAGCGGAACCGAGCAGTACTTC.

The chain has TRBV19 and TRBJ1-1, with TRBD1 matching 9 bases. V shed 6 bases, J shed 0 bases, and the junction held 8 bases outside the gene matches. Per germline, CDR1 LNHDA and CDR2 SQIVND (reference sequence). The CDR3 has 16 amino acids. Written as DNA, the CDR3 is TGTGCCAGTAGCCCTTGGGACAGGGTGATGAACACTGAAGCTTTCTTT. It is translated as CASSPWDRVMNTEAFF.

The chain links TRBV15 to TRBJ1-4; D gene unclear. The V gene lost 0 bases and the J gene lost 6 bases, with 14 bases spanning the gap. This CDR3 is 16 amino acids long. In germline, CDR1 is LNHNV, CDR2 YYDKDF (reference sequence). CDR3 region: CATSRDLPGGDEKLFF. The CDR3 DNA reads as TGTGCCACCAGCAGAGATCTACCAGGCGGGGATGAAAAACTGTTTTTT.

This clone has more than one count but fewer than ten. V gene TRBV19 combines with J gene TRBJ2-4; D is undetermined. V was cut by 2 bases and J by 0 bases, with 8 bases left in between. This CDR3 contains 15 residues. Germline V gene sequence: CDR1 LNHDA, CDR2 SQIVND (reference sequence). This chain's CDR3 is CASSIQTLAKNIQYF. Written as DNA, the CDR3 is TGTGCCAGTAGTATACAGACACTAGCCAAAAACATTCAGTACTTC.

V and J are TRBV30 and TRBJ2-1; 13 bases are a match to TRBD2. With 2 bases clipped from V and 5 bases from J, the junction kept 3 bases outside the gene matches. The CDR3 length is 15 residues. Germline values: CDR1 GTSNPN, CDR2 SVGIG (reference sequence). The CDR3 reads CAWSKGLAGDNEQFF. For the CDR3, the DNA is TGTGCCTGGAGTAAAGGACTAGCGGGAGACAATGAGCAGTTCTTC.

CDR3 sequence: CASSYRDRVYEQYF. As DNA, the CDR3 is TGTGCCAGCAGCTACCGGGACAGGGTCTACGAGCAGTACTTC. The V gene is TRBV7-2, the J gene TRBJ2-7; TRBD1 matches at 9 bases. The CDR3 loop spans 14 amino acids. Per the germline V gene, CDR1 is SGHTA and CDR2 is FQGNSA. The junction had 4 bases not matched to a gene; V was cut back by 4 bases and J by 3 bases.